The following is a T cell receptor (beta chain) sequence with its context. Many counts were recorded for this clonotype. This clone's antigen is unknown. Base qualities are not recorded, but no much larger clone differs from it by a single base. These data come from a study of regulatory T cells in long-lasting Graves disease (dated by TCRdb to the early 2020s). Study-level background: In the newly diagnosed Graves' disease group, patients had been taking antithyroid drugs for less than 3 months. Patients with persistent Graves' disease were compared with patients with newly diagnosed Graves' disease using TCR sequencing and RNA sequencing of peripheral blood. The study was conducted in China and was registered as a clinical trial. A total of roughly 35 samples underwent TCR sequencing: about 13 from persistent and roughly 20 from newly diagnosed Graves' disease patients. What the work shows at the level of the full study, not this receptor alone: As a limitation, the authors acknowledged that the small sample size may reduce accuracy. Compared with newly diagnosed patients, patients with persistent Graves' disease had lower TCR Shannon entropy and fewer highly expanded clones, which suggests clonal expansion. Preferential use of TRBV28, TRBJ1-2 and TRBJ2-5 was observed in persistent disease, whereas TRBV20-1 and TRBJ2-1 were favored in newly diagnosed disease. Patients with persistent disease shared more public clonotypes (around 2,500) than newly diagnosed patients did (nearly 1,000). Peripheral blood alone was examined, since thyroid tissue, which constituted the primary lesion, could not be accessed. Sequencing and analysis were restricted to the TCR beta chain.

Compared with germline, V lacks 8 bases and J lacks 3 bases; bases without a gene match: 15. Taken from cysteine to phenylalanine, the CDR3 has 17 residues. Only CDR3 DNA is held: 51 bases, read in frame from base 1. The germline V gene provides CDR1 MDHEN and CDR2 SYDVKM. The library was generated by multiplex PCR. TCRdb names Illumina HiSeq 4000 as the instrument used. iRepertoire HTBI primers and Arm-PCR amplification of CDR3 regions were used to construct TCR beta libraries. Gel purification was performed on PCR products prior to sequencing. The published analysis was carried out like this. Across samples, some 62 TRBV and 14 TRBJ segments were identified and used for gene usage analysis of CDR3 amino acid clonotypes. Filtered high-quality paired reads were merged into contigs using COPE and FqMerger. BLAST was used to align contigs to the IMGT TRBV, TRBD and TRBJ reference genes, and CDR3 was defined following IMGT. Highly expanded clones were defined as clonotypes with a frequency above 0.1%. Shannon entropy was used to measure repertoire diversity, and the Gini coefficient was used to measure V-J evenness. Clonotypes shared by more than one individual were considered public. The raw public data were reprocessed by TCRdb itself: fastp quality trimming at Q25, MiXCR clonotype calling, in-frame beta chains only. Rows are unified per CDR3 protein, each entry keeping the most common DNA and genes. It is TCRdb's table, rather than the study itself, that gives the V and J calls and clone size. The sample yields roughly 420,000 distinct CDR3 sequences; roughly a sixth were counted once. The biggest ten clones account for about 20% of the sample.

The time point label, as the study defines it: newly diagnosed GD, antithyroid drugs for less than 3 months. For both TCR sequencing and RNA sequencing, RNA was extracted from PBMCs in TRIzol. Graves' disease was diagnosed according to American Thyroid Association guidelines. Patients were recruited from an endocrinology department in Xi'an, China. From each patient, approximately 10 milliliters of peripheral blood was collected into an EDTA anticoagulant tube. Ficoll Paque Plus density gradient separation was used to isolate PBMCs, and no further T cell sorting was performed. RNA quality was checked with an Agilent 2100 Bioanalyzer and agarose gel, and concentration with a NanoDrop 2000.

The sample consisted of peripheral blood mononuclear cells (PBMCs), taken at new diagnosis, from a patient treated with antithyroid drugs. This clonotype was obtained from a female donor with Graves disease. This chain is built from TRBV28 and TRBJ1-2, with 10 central nucleotides matching TRBD1. The CDR3 region: CASSLTGGWVKDYGYTF. In nucleotides, the sequence is TGTGCCAGCTCGTTGACAGGGGGCTGGGTTAAGGACTATGGCTACACCTTC.